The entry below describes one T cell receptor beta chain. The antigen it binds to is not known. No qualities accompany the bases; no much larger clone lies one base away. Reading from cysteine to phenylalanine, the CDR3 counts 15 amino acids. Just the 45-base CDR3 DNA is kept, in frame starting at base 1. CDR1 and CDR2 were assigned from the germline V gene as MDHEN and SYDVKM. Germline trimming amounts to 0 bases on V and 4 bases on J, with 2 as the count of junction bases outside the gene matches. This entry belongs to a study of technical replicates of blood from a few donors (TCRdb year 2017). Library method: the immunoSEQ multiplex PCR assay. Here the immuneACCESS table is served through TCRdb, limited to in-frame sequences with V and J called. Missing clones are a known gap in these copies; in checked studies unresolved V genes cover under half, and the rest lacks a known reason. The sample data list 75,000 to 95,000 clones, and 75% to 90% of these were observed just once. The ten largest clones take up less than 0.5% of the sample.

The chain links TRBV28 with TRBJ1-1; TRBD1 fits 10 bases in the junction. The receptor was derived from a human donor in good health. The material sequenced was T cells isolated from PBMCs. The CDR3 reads CASSLWGQGSTEAFF. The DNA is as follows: TGTGCCAGCAGTTTATGGGGACAGGGGAGCACTGAAGCTTTCTTT. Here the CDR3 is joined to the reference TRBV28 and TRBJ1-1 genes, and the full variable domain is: DVKVTQSSRYLVKRTGEKVFLECVQDMDHENMFWYRQDPGLGLRLIYFSYDVKMKEKGDIPEGYSVSREKKERFSLILESASTNQTSMYLCASSLWGQGSTEAFFGQGTRLTVV.